Many counts were recorded for the clone carrying this T cell receptor (beta chain). Its antigen is unknown. TCRdb itself ran the 5' RACE reads through MiXCR, one entry per CDR3 protein. The table lists some 840,000 distinct CDR3 sequences, 12% of them singletons. The CDR3 spans 13 residues. V shed 1 base and J shed 4 bases, with 4 bases lying between them. Germline lookup yields CDR1 SGHTA and CDR2 FQGNSA. The data derive from a study of CD8 T cells in ankylosing spondylitis. Study-wide results and caveats: A TCR beta motif made of fewer than ten highly homologous variants seemed typical of ankylosing spondylitis blood.

The sequence came from a male donor with ankylosing spondylitis. What was sequenced was blood, either unsorted or a sorted T cell fraction (not recorded which). The J gene is TRBJ1-4, the V gene TRBV7-2; D gene uncertain. The CDR3 bases are TGTGCCAGCAGCTTAGGGAGTAATGAAAAACTGTTTTTT. This gives the protein CASSLGSNEKLFF. Complete variable domain (other parts from reference TRBV7-2 and TRBJ1-4): GAGVSQSPSNKVTEKGKDVELRCDPISGHTALYWYRQSLGQGLEFLIYFQGNSAPDKSGLPSDRFSAERTGGSVSTLTIQRTQQEDSAVYLCASSLGSNEKLFFGSGTQLSVL.